These 28 T cell receptor beta chains were sequenced from one sample in a study of blood T cell repertoires in COVID-19. Generated by immunoSEQ multiplex PCR, the TCRdb table keeps only in-frame clones and is missing some. Found here are approximately 83,000 clones, about 75% of them singletons; the top ten hold roughly a tenth. The sample consisted of peripheral blood. These receptors all stem from a woman of 80 years or more with acute or convalescent COVID-19.

The chain recombines TRBV5-1 with TRBJ2-1; TRBD2 matches 13 bases. V lost 4 bases to trimming and J lost 8 bases; unmatched junction nucleotides: 6. Germline V lookup: CDR1 SGHRS, CDR2 YFSETQ. The CDR3 runs 15 residues. The CDR3 here is CASSPLGLAGDEQFF. CDR3 DNA sequence: TGCGCCAGCAGCCCTCTCGGACTAGCGGGAGATGAGCAGTTCTTC.

This clone is a singleton in its sample. This chain uses TRBV24-1 with TRBJ2-1; 8 bases match TRBD1. Germline V gene data show CDR1 as KGHDR and CDR2 as SFDVKD. The V gene end was trimmed by 9 bases and the J gene end by 5 bases; junction bases not matched to a gene: 8. The CDR3 is 14 residues long. In DNA, the CDR3 is TGTGCCACCGCGGAAACAGGGGGGAACAATGAGCAGTTCTTC. Residues: CATAETGGNNEQFF.

Here the CDR3 reads CASSRRGANTGELFF. The DNA of the CDR3 is TGTGCCAGCAGCCGCCGGGGGGCAAACACCGGGGAGCTGTTTTTT. The rearrangement joins TRBV6-5 to TRBJ2-2; the D gene is possibly TRBD2 (7 bases). V was pared by 6 bases and J by 2 bases, with 13 bases between. CDR3 length: 15 amino acids. Germline V gene lookup returns CDR1 MNHEY and CDR2 SVGAGI.

This chain uses TRBV7-3 with TRBJ1-2; D remains ambiguous. Trimming left V 0 bases short and J 2 bases short, with 10 bases between. CDR1 and CDR2 (germline): SGHTA, FQGTGA. The CDR3 consists of 15 residues. The CDR3 DNA sequence: TGTGCCAGCAGCTTAACGGGAGTAGGGAACTATGGCTACACCTTC. It codes for CASSLTGVGNYGYTF. The whole variable domain, remainder taken from reference TRBV7-3 and TRBJ1-2, is GAGVSQTPSNKVTEKGKYVELRCDPISGHTALYWYRQSLGQGPEFLIYFQGTGAADDSGLPNDRFFAVRPEGSVSTLKIQRTERGDSAVYLCASSLTGVGNYGYTFGSGTRLTVV.

The CDR3 loop is CASSPDRDYLGANVLTF. The DNA of the CDR3 is TGTGCCAGCAGCCCCGACAGGGATTACCTTGGGGCCAACGTCCTGACTTTC. The chain uses TRBV7-8 and TRBJ2-6; 7 nucleotides match TRBD1. The germline V gene encodes CDR1 SGHVS and CDR2 FQNEAQ. This CDR3 has 17 amino acids. V gave up 5 bases and J gave up 3 bases; unmatched junction bases: 10.

The chain joins TRBV12-1 to TRBJ1-6; the D call of TRBD1 is as the table states it, not checked on the DNA. TRBV12-1 is designated a pseudogene. The CDR3 sequence is 15 residues long. DNA for the CDR3: TGTGCCAGCAGCTTTTACAGGGGGCATAATTCACCCCTCCACTTT. This translates into CASSFYRGHNSPLHF.

This clone was counted a few times. The V call is TRBV5-1, the J call TRBJ1-2; 8 bases align to TRBD1. V lost 4 bases, J lost 3 bases, and 2 bases stayed unmatched. There are 13 residues in the CDR3. Germline values: CDR1 SGHRS, CDR2 YFSETQ. CDR3 residues: CASSVQGDYGYTF. The CDR3 DNA follows: TGCGCCAGCAGCGTACAGGGGGACTATGGCTACACCTTC. Combining the CDR3 with reference TRBV5-1 and TRBJ1-2 gives the whole variable domain KAGVTQTPRYLIKTRGQQVTLSCSPISGHRSVSWYQQTPGQGLQFLFEYFSETQRNKGNFPGRFSGRQFSNSRSEMNVSTLELGDSALYLCASSVQGDYGYTFGSGTRLTVV.

This clone was seen only a few times. The rearrangement joins TRBV7-2 to TRBJ2-5, with 8 nucleotides matching TRBD2. The CDR3 runs 16 residues. After removal of 2 bases from V and 1 base from J, the junction contained 6 bases not matched to a gene. In germline, CDR1 is SGHTA, CDR2 FQGNSA. CDR3 bases: TGTGCCAGCAGCTTAAGCGGGGGTGGGGGCCAAGAGACCCAGTACTTC. The encoded protein is CASSLSGGGGQETQYF.

The chain joins TRBV6-1 to TRBJ2-6; D is possibly TRBD2 (5 bases). The CDR3 extends over 16 amino acids. V was pared by 1 base and J by 0 bases, with 7 bases between. CDR1 MNHNS and CDR2 SASEGT come from the germline V gene. CDR3 in DNA: TGTGCCAGCAGTGAAGTAGGGAGCTCTGGGGCCAACGTCCTGACTTTC. Residues: CASSEVGSSGANVLTF.

The V gene is TRBV27, the J gene TRBJ2-7; 9 nucleotides line up with TRBD1. The CDR3 length is 15 residues. Germline V CDR1 and CDR2: MNHEY, SMNVEV (reference sequence). J was trimmed by 9 bases and V by 4 bases; bases with no gene match: 13. CDR3 DNA sequence: TGTGCCAGCAGTTGGGCGGGGACAGGGAGGACGTGGCAGTACTTC. Amino acids: CASSWAGTGRTWQYF.

CDR3 DNA sequence: TGTGCCAGCAGTTACTCCCGACCGGGAAGTAGAAACACCATATATTTT. It yields the protein CASSYSRPGSRNTIYF. This chain uses TRBV6-5 with TRBJ1-3; D is undetermined. CDR3 size: 16 residues. With 0 bases removed from V and 5 bases from J, the gap between germline ends came to 14 bases. Germline CDR1 is MNHEY and CDR2 is SVGAGI.

The genes are TRBV18 and TRBJ2-7, with 7 bases identical to TRBD1. V lost 6 bases and J lost 0; bases outside the gene matches: 8. The CDR3 is 15 amino acids. The germline V gene has CDR1 KGHSH and CDR2 LQKENI. The CDR3 is CASSLTGVSSYEQYF. The CDR3 DNA reads TGTGCCAGCTCTCTTACAGGGGTAAGCTCCTACGAGCAGTACTTC.

A word on this clone: At one end the junction does not follow the germline gene, possibly because of a read error. The gene calls are TRBV19 and TRBJ1-2; 11 nucleotides agree with TRBD1. The CDR3 loop spans 13 amino acids. CDR1 LNHDA and CDR2 SQIVND come from the germline V gene (reference sequence). This chain's CDR3 is CASSTSGQGASHF. CDR3 coding DNA: TGTGCCAGTAGTACGTCCGGACAGGGGGCTTCCCACTTC.

The V and J genes are TRBV2 and TRBJ1-2; the D is unclear. The V and J ends lost 7 bases and 2 bases respectively, with 8 bases between them. Germline V gene data show CDR1 as SNHLY and CDR2 as FYNNEI. This CDR3 spans 12 amino acids. The CDR3 DNA is TGTGCCAGCATCAATCAGAACTATGGCTACACCTTC. This gives the protein CASINQNYGYTF.

The V call is TRBV30, the J call TRBJ1-2; 7 bases are shared with TRBD1. This CDR3 has 13 amino acids. The germline CDR1 and CDR2 sequences are GTSNPN and SVGIG (reference sequence). Germline trimming cut 0 bases from V and 5 bases from J; bases unmatched to any gene: 3. The CDR3 region is CAWSVSGGYGYTF. The CDR3, as DNA: TGTGCCTGGAGTGTATCAGGGGGGTATGGCTACACCTTC.

CDR3 nucleotides: TGTGCCAGCAGTTACTCGACCCGGGAGGCACCCCTCCACTTT. This codes for CASSYSTREAPLHF. V and J are TRBV6-5 and TRBJ1-6; no reliable D call. Trimming took off 0 bases at V and 11 bases at J, with 11 bases between the two ends. Germline CDR1 reads MNHEY; CDR2 reads SVGAGI. This CDR3 is 14 amino acids long.

The genes are TRBV6-2 or TRBV6-3 and TRBJ1-2; D unresolved. V was shortened by 0 bases and J by 9 bases, with 11 bases between the two germline ends. CDR1 MNHEY and CDR2 SVGEGT come from the germline V gene. CDR3 length: 13 amino acids. The CDR3 coding sequence is TGTGCCAGCAGTTACTCTGGACTATCTAGCTACACCTTC. Translating gives CASSYSGLSSYTF.

The chain is built from TRBV7-9 and TRBJ2-3, with 7 positions matching TRBD2. V shed 5 bases and J 3 bases; nucleotides not matched to a gene: 5. The CDR3 runs to 14 residues. Germline V gene lookup returns CDR1 SEHNR and CDR2 FQNEAQ (reference sequence). CDR3 DNA: TGTGCCAGCAGCACAAGCGGGAAGACAGATACGCAGTATTTT. Its protein is CASSTSGKTDTQYF. The variable domain in full, completed from reference TRBV7-9 and TRBJ2-3, reads DTGVSQNPRHKITKRGQNVTFRCDPISEHNRLYWYRQTLGQGPEFLTYFQNEAQLEKSRLLSDRFSAERPKGSFSTLEIQRTEQGDSAMYLCASSTSGKTDTQYFGPGTRLTVL.

The chain joins TRBV11-2 to TRBJ1-2; a weak D match, TRBD1 (6 bases). The germline CDR1 and CDR2 sequences are SGHAT and FQNNGV. V was pared by 4 bases and J by 8 bases, with 26 bases between. This CDR3 comprises 17 residues. The CDR3 region is CASSSLMGPRGGVGYTF. CDR3 in DNA: TGTGCCAGCAGCTCCCTAATGGGGCCAAGGGGGGGAGTGGGCTACACCTTC.

V and J are TRBV12-5 and TRBJ1-4, with D possibly matching TRBD1 (6 bases). This CDR3 contains 13 residues. The germline V and J ends were trimmed by 2 bases and 8 bases, with 9 bases remaining between them. Per germline, CDR1 LGHNT and CDR2 FRNRAP. In DNA form, the CDR3 reads TGTGCTAGTGGTTTGATAACAGGGGAAAAACTGTTTTTT. Encoded protein: CASGLITGEKLFF.

The genes are TRBV24-1 and TRBJ1-2, with D unresolved. Between the trimmed V and J ends, which lost 4 bases and 4 bases, there was a span of 6 bases. The germline gives CDR1 KGHDR, CDR2 SFDVKD. The CDR3 is made up of 12 amino acids. The CDR3 region has the DNA TGTGCCACCAGTGACCGGAGCTATGGCTACACCTTC. The encoded protein is CATSDRSYGYTF.

The genes are TRBV7-2 and TRBJ2-1; possible D gene TRBD1, 7 bases. Germline CDR1 and CDR2: SGHTA and FQGNSA. Trimming left V 2 bases short and J 10 bases short, with 24 bases between. This CDR3 spans 17 amino acids. CDR3 in amino acids: CASSLNGGGARLQEQFF. The CDR3 nucleotides are TGTGCCAGCAGCTTAAATGGAGGGGGCGCTCGATTACAGGAGCAGTTCTTC.

The genes are TRBV9 and TRBJ2-7; TRBD2 matches 14 bases. CDR1 SGDLS and CDR2 YYNGEE come from the germline V gene. With 4 bases clipped from V and 3 bases from J, the junction kept 6 bases outside the gene matches. CDR3 length: 16 amino acids. The CDR3, as DNA: TGTGCCAGCAGCTCAGGGGGACTAGCGGGAGTCTACGAGCAGTACTTC. It codes for CASSSGGLAGVYEQYF.

The V gene is TRBV20-1, the J gene TRBJ2-7, with 7 bases matching TRBD1. The V segment lost 3 bases and the J segment 7 bases; nucleotides outside the gene matches: 15. The CDR3 is 15 amino acids. Germline CDR1 DFQATT, CDR2 SNEGSKA (reference sequence). For the CDR3, the DNA is TGCAGTGCTAGTAGACTCCAGGGGGTGTATAAGGAGCAGTACTTC. This encodes CSASRLQGVYKEQYF.

V usage is TRBV6-2 or TRBV6-3 and J usage is TRBJ2-7; D call uncertain. This CDR3 is built from 15 residues. Germline V gene sequence: CDR1 MNHEY, CDR2 SVGEGT. V shed 0 bases and J shed 2 bases, with 11 bases lying between them. The CDR3 loop is CASSYSGRIPYEQYF. In nucleotides, the CDR3 is TGTGCCAGCAGTTACTCCGGCAGGATACCCTACGAGCAGTACTTC.

The chain combines TRBV5-6 with TRBJ2-7; D is possibly TRBD1 (6 bases). Per germline, CDR1 SGHDT and CDR2 YYEEEE. CDR3 length equals 15 residues. Between the trimmed V and J ends, which lost 1 base and 0 bases, there was a span of 11 bases. CDR3 sequence: CASSLTGISSYEQYF. DNA of the CDR3: TGTGCCAGCAGCTTGACAGGGATCAGCTCCTACGAGCAGTACTTC.

This chain joins TRBV7-2 and TRBJ2-3; TRBD1 matches at 8 bases. V shed 4 bases, J shed 2 bases, and the junction held 8 bases outside the gene matches. CDR1 is SGHTA and CDR2 is FQGNSA in the germline V gene. CDR3 length: 16 amino acids. The CDR3, as DNA: TGTGCCAGCAGCTCCCTAGGACAGGGATTCACAGATACGCAGTATTTT. Its protein is CASSSLGQGFTDTQYF. Looking up the rest from reference TRBV7-2 and TRBJ2-3 gives the full variable domain: GAGVSQSPSNKVTEKGKDVELRCDPISGHTALYWYRQSLGQGLEFLIYFQGNSAPDKSGLPSDRFSAERTGGSVSTLTIQRTQQEDSAVYLCASSSLGQGFTDTQYFGPGTRLTVL.

This sequence joins TRBV7-2 and TRBJ1-2, with D possibly matching TRBD1 (5 bases). Germline V gene data show CDR1 as SGHTA and CDR2 as FQGNSA. V lost 5 bases to trimming and J lost 0 bases, with 16 bases between them. CDR3 length: 16 residues. CDR3 protein: CASSPTTAFSNYGYTF. The CDR3 bases are TGTGCCAGCAGCCCGACGACAGCTTTTTCTAACTATGGCTACACCTTC.